Each of the 14 T cell receptor beta chains below was sequenced from the same sample in a study of human T cells and chemical hapten exposure. TCRdb reprocessed the RACE reads via MiXCR and lists one record per CDR3 protein. Of 100,000 or so distinct CDR3 sequences in the sample, 9.3% were seen once. Sample time point: patch test 2, 6 weeks after DPC sensitization. Indicated treatment: therapeutic diphenylcyclopropenone sensitization with weekly scalp DPC. Sequenced here: whole blood, sampled in connection with sensitization to the hapten diphenylcyclopropenone (DPC). The receptors originated from a woman between 35 and 50 years old with alopecia areata. Some clones in this sample may be carry-over from other donors' samples.

This clonotype showed up many times. V usage is TRBV20-1 and J usage is TRBJ2-1; 8 positions match TRBD2. The CDR3 is 16 amino acids. The V and J ends lost 0 bases and 4 bases, in that order; junction bases with no gene match: 8. The germline CDR1 and CDR2 sequences are DFQATT and SNEGSKA (reference sequence). CDR3 coding DNA: TGCAGTGCTAGAGAGATAGGGCTAGCGGGTTACAATGAGCAGTTCTTC. Translated, it gives CSAREIGLAGYNEQFF.

This clonotype was seen a handful of times. This chain connects TRBV29-1 to TRBJ2-5; 8 nucleotides line up with TRBD1. Germline loops: CDR1 SQVTM, CDR2 ANQGSEA. Losses at the gene ends were 7 bases for V and 5 bases for J; bases not matched to a gene: 15. This CDR3 has 15 residues. CDR3 sequence: CSATRWQGAGETQYF. Written as DNA, the CDR3 is TGCAGCGCCACGCGGTGGCAGGGGGCAGGGGAGACCCAGTACTTC.

A few counts support this clonotype. The rearrangement links TRBV11-1 to TRBJ2-1; 14 bases match TRBD2. The CDR3 is made up of 16 amino acids. The germline V gene has CDR1 SGHAT and CDR2 FQDESV (reference sequence). With V trimmed by 5 bases and J by 4 bases, 4 bases remained unmatched. The CDR3 sequence is CASSLGLAGVYNEQFF. DNA of the CDR3: TGTGCCAGCAGCCTGGGACTAGCGGGAGTTTACAATGAGCAGTTCTTC. Using reference TRBV11-1 and TRBJ2-1 for the parts outside the CDR3, the full variable domain is EAEVAQSPRYKITEKSQAVAFWCDPISGHATLYWYRQILGQGPELLVQFQDESVVDDSQLPKDRFSAERLKGVDSTLKIQPAELGDSAMYLCASSLGLAGVYNEQFFGPGTRLTVL.

This clonotype was counted at least ten times. The V call is TRBV28, the J call TRBJ1-1; D not resolved. The ends were cut back, 2 bases at V and 0 bases at J, with 4 bases in the middle. CDR3 size: 13 residues. Per the germline V gene, CDR1 is MDHEN and CDR2 is SYDVKM. CDR3 residues: CASSLNMNTEAFF. The CDR3 nucleotides are TGTGCCAGCAGTTTAAATATGAACACTGAAGCTTTCTTT.

The V gene is TRBV9, the J gene TRBJ1-5; D not resolved. The V gene's germline CDR1 is SGDLS and CDR2 YYNGEE. Trimming left V 0 bases short and J 0 bases short, with 4 bases between. CDR3 length: 14 amino acids. The CDR3 spells CASSVDYSNQPQHF. The CDR3 DNA reads as TGTGCCAGCAGCGTAGACTATAGCAATCAGCCCCAGCATTTT.

The genes are TRBV27 and TRBJ2-7; 13 bases align to TRBD2. J was trimmed by 2 bases and V by 5 bases; bases with no gene match: 9. CDR3 length: 17 amino acids. Germline V gene data show CDR1 as MNHEY and CDR2 as SMNVEV (reference sequence). The CDR3 loop reads CASSPPPGLAGAYEQYF. In DNA, the CDR3 is TGTGCCAGCAGTCCCCCCCCCGGACTAGCGGGAGCCTACGAGCAGTACTTC.

This clonotype was seen at least ten times. This sequence joins TRBV20-1 and TRBJ2-5, with TRBD1 matching 7 bases. V shed 5 bases and J 6 bases; nucleotides not matched to a gene: 15. Germline assignment: CDR1 DFQATT and CDR2 SNEGSKA (reference sequence). The CDR3 contains 15 residues. CDR3 nucleotides: TGCAGTGCTGAGCTTCCGGGACAGTGGTCCAAGACCCAGTACTTC. Its translation is CSAELPGQWSKTQYF.

This clonotype was seen more than once but under ten times. V and J are TRBV6-1 and TRBJ2-1; D is unclear. Per the germline V gene, CDR1 is MNHNS and CDR2 is SASEGT. This CDR3 region has 15 residues. The V end lost 3 bases, the J end lost 0 bases, and 9 bases lay between the germline ends. The CDR3 DNA sequence: TGTGCCAGCAGTGAGGCCTCCTCCTCCTACAATGAGCAGTTCTTC. The encoded protein is CASSEASSSYNEQFF.

The sample holds many counts of this clonotype. The rearrangement links TRBV7-2 to TRBJ2-1; tentative D call: TRBD1 (6 bases). The CDR3 is made up of 14 amino acids. The germline V and J ends were trimmed by 5 bases and 9 bases, with 17 bases remaining between them. Germline V gene data show CDR1 as SGHTA and CDR2 as FQGNSA. This CDR3 is CASSPVQDSSEQFF. CDR3 in DNA: TGTGCCAGCAGCCCAGTACAGGACAGCAGTGAGCAGTTCTTC.

This clonotype was counted at least ten times. The chain uses TRBV6-5 and TRBJ2-7; 10 bases are shared with TRBD2. Germline V lookup: CDR1 MNHEY, CDR2 SVGAGI. The V gene end was trimmed by 5 bases and the J gene end by 4 bases; junction bases not matched to a gene: 14. This CDR3 spans 17 amino acids. CDR3 residues: CASSTALKREGRYEQYF. CDR3 bases: TGTGCCAGCAGTACCGCACTAAAGCGGGAGGGCCGATACGAGCAGTACTTC.

This clonotype was seen more than once but under ten times. The CDR3 nucleotides read TGCGCCAGCAGCTCGTTTTCTAGCAGTAGCACAGATACGCAGTATTTT. Translated: CASSSFSSSSTDTQYF. The V call is TRBV5-1, the J call TRBJ2-3, with D possibly being TRBD2 (5 bases). The CDR3 has 16 amino acids. Germline CDR1 SGHRS, CDR2 YFSETQ. Trimming cost V 3 bases and J 0 bases, with 14 bases left between them.

The table lists this clonotype with many counts. The V call is TRBV12-3 or TRBV12-4, the J call TRBJ2-7, with a tentative D call TRBD2 (6 bases). The CDR3 spans 15 residues. Trimming pared 7 bases from V and 2 bases from J, leaving 18 bases between. The CDR3 spells CASKGAGTVTYEQYF. Written as DNA, the CDR3 is TGTGCCAGCAAGGGAGCCGGGACTGTAACCTACGAGCAGTACTTC.

The genes are TRBV7-9 and TRBJ2-1; maybe TRBD1 (6 bases). Trimming pared 6 bases from V and 3 bases from J, leaving 15 bases between. The CDR3 is 15 residues long. Germline V gene data show CDR1 as SEHNR and CDR2 as FQNEAQ (reference sequence). The CDR3 nucleotides read TGTGCCAGCAGGCCCCGGGACACCGTCTACAATGAGCAGTTCTTC. Translation: CASRPRDTVYNEQFF.

The chain links TRBV12-3 or TRBV12-4 to TRBJ1-6; 8 bases match TRBD1. The CDR3 consists of 15 residues. The trim removed 5 bases at V and 8 bases at J, leaving 8 bases unmatched. CDR3 protein: CASSHHRGVYSPLHF. In nucleotides, the CDR3 is TGTGCCAGCAGTCACCACAGGGGGGTCTATTCACCCCTCCACTTT.